This entry lists 14 T cell receptor beta chains sequenced from one sample in a study of Graves' ophthalmopathy and Graves' hyperthyroidism. Amplification from RNA transcripts yielded the TCR beta CDR3 regions. HTBI primers primed a first-round RT-PCR, and a second-round multiplex PCR followed. TCRdb independently ran MiXCR on the multiplex PCR reads; one entry per CDR3 protein. The sample consists of 650,000 to 800,000 distinct CDR3 sequences, roughly 39% of them appearing once. Source material: peripheral blood. All receptors come from an adult man with Graves' ophthalmopathy.

This clonotype has a count of ten or more. The chain recombines TRBV7-2 with TRBJ1-3; weak D call: TRBD1 (6 bases). The CDR3 totals 14 residues. Trimming cost V 8 bases and J 4 bases, with 15 bases left between them. Germline values: CDR1 SGHTA, CDR2 FQGNSA. Here the CDR3 reads CASSLQGQGNTIYF. CDR3 bases: TGTGCCAGCTCCCTACAGGGCCAGGGAAACACCATATATTTT.

This clonotype was recorded many times. The rearrangement uses TRBV7-3 and TRBJ2-7; a weak D match, TRBD2 (5 bases). CDR3 size: 15 residues. Germline CDR1 reads SGHTA; CDR2 reads FQGTGA. Trimming removed 4 bases from V and 5 bases from J, with 18 bases in between. The CDR3: CASSSLPTSLNEQYF. CDR3 in DNA: TGTGCCAGCAGCTCACTACCCACTAGTCTCAACGAGCAGTACTTC.

J is TRBJ1-1 and V is TRBV24-1; 10 bases agree with TRBD1. This CDR3 has 15 residues. Germline CDR1 is KGHDR and CDR2 is SFDVKD. Trimming removed 11 bases from V and 4 bases from J; junction bases left unmatched: 12. The CDR3 spells CASSRSDRGSTEAFF. DNA of the CDR3: TGTGCCAGCAGCCGCTCGGACAGGGGGTCCACTGAAGCTTTCTTT.

The rearrangement links TRBV6-2 or TRBV6-3 to TRBJ2-2, with unresolved D. This CDR3 contains 15 residues. Germline V CDR1 and CDR2: MNHEY, SVGEGT. Trimming removed 5 bases from V and 3 bases from J, with 13 bases in between. CDR3 coding DNA: TGTGCCAGCAGTAGGGCCCACGTGTACACCGGGGAGCTGTTTTTT. Translation: CASSRAHVYTGELFF.

The chain is built from TRBV9 and TRBJ2-5; D possibly corresponds to TRBD2 (6 bases). The CDR3 consists of 18 residues. The V end was cut by 3 bases, the J end by 2 bases, with 23 bases between. Looked up from germline, CDR1 is SGDLS and CDR2 is YYNGEE. Here the CDR3 DNA reads TGTGCCAGCAGCGCGAGACTAGGAGACACCGGGGAGCAAGAGACCCAGTACTTC. Amino acids: CASSARLGDTGEQETQYF. Complete variable domain (other parts from reference TRBV9 and TRBJ2-5): DSGVTQTPKHLITATGQRVTLRCSPRSGDLSVYWYQQSLDQGLQFLIQYYNGEERAKGNILERFSAQQFPDLHSELNLSSLELGDSALYFCASSARLGDTGEQETQYFGPGTRLLVL.

This clonotype was counted a few times. This sequence joins TRBV5-6 and TRBJ1-4; D remains ambiguous. Trimming left V 3 bases short and J 8 bases short, with 20 bases between. The CDR3 is 16 residues long. The germline V gene encodes CDR1 SGHDT and CDR2 YYEEEE. CDR3 region: CASSSWASSLGEKLFF. The CDR3 nucleotides read TGTGCCAGCAGCTCCTGGGCATCCTCTCTGGGCGAAAAACTGTTTTTT. The full variable domain, in which reference TRBV5-6 and TRBJ1-4 provide the parts outside the CDR3, is DAGVTQSPTHLIKTRGQQVTLRCSPKSGHDTVSWYQQALGQGPQFIFQYYEEEERQRGNFPDRFSGHQFPNYSSELNVNALLLGDSALYLCASSSWASSLGEKLFFGSGTQLSVL.

This chain uses TRBV19 with TRBJ2-2, with D tentatively TRBD1 (5 bases). Trimming stripped 10 bases from V and 0 bases from J, with 12 bases between. This CDR3 has 14 residues. Germline V gives CDR1 LNHDA, CDR2 SQIVND (reference sequence). The CDR3 here is CATRQFANTGELFF. The CDR3 DNA follows: TGTGCCACGCGACAGTTCGCGAACACCGGGGAGCTGTTTTTT.

The chain is built from TRBV12-3 or TRBV12-4 and TRBJ2-7; unclear D gene. V lost 1 base and J lost 6, with 10 bases in between. This CDR3 has 13 residues. This chain's CDR3 is CASSLGANVEQYF. As DNA, the CDR3 is TGTGCCAGCAGTTTAGGGGCTAACGTCGAGCAGTACTTC.

Concerning this clonotype: A much more abundant neighbour one base away suggests this may be a read error. V and J are TRBV5-1 and TRBJ2-5; the match to TRBD2 covers 8 bases. The CDR3 length is 14 residues. The germline V gene has CDR1 SGHRS and CDR2 YFSETQ. DNA for the CDR3: TGCGCCTGCAGCTTCTTAGCGGGGCAAGAGACCCAGTACTTC. Translated: CACSFLAGQETQYF.

This clonotype was seen at least ten times. The chain recombines TRBV7-2 with TRBJ2-5, with D possibly TRBD1 on 6 matching bases. V was clipped by 5 bases and J by 0 bases, with 10 bases between them. The germline V gene has CDR1 SGHTA and CDR2 FQGNSA. CDR3 size: 14 residues. DNA for the CDR3: TGTGCCAGCAGCCGCACAGGGAACCAAGAGACCCAGTACTTC. Translation gives CASSRTGNQETQYF. The full variable domain, in which reference TRBV7-2 and TRBJ2-5 provide the parts outside the CDR3, is GAGVSQSPSNKVTEKGKDVELRCDPISGHTALYWYRQSLGQGLEFLIYFQGNSAPDKSGLPSDRFSAERTGGSVSTLTIQRTQQEDSAVYLCASSRTGNQETQYFGPGTRLLVL.

With respect to this clonotype: Since no conserved phenylalanine or tryptophan closes the CDR3, a read error is the likely cause. The CDR3 sequence is CAWSVGQYGYTL. CDR3 bases: TGTGCCTGGAGTGTAGGACAGTATGGCTACACCCTC. V gene TRBV25-1 combines with J gene TRBJ1-2; tentatively, D is TRBD1 (6 bases). Germline V lookup: CDR1 MGHDK, CDR2 SYGVNS. Trimming pared 11 bases from V and 5 bases from J, leaving 15 bases between. The CDR3 is 12 residues long.

As to this clonotype: The conserved phenylalanine or tryptophan normally closing the CDR3 is absent here, so this likely arose from a read error. The DNA is omitted, as the CDR3 cannot be located on it reliably, and the CDR3 follows TCRdb's listing. The chain uses TRBV6-4 and TRBJ1-3; TRBD1 was called by the table and not checked on the DNA. Germline lookup yields CDR1 MRHNA and CDR2 SNTAGT. The CDR3 is made up of 10 amino acids, end residues included. The CDR3 loop is CASSEAGGLT.

Ten or more counts support this clonotype. This chain links TRBV25-1 with TRBJ2-7, with 7 bases that match TRBD2. The V and J ends lost 3 bases and 5 bases, in that order; junction bases with no gene match: 4. Germline CDR1 MGHDK, CDR2 SYGVNS. The length of the CDR3 is 13 residues. The CDR3 nucleotides read TGTGCCAGCAGTGACGCGGGAGTGGACGAGCAGTACTTC. This encodes CASSDAGVDEQYF.

This clonotype was observed at least ten times. The rearrangement uses TRBV11-2 and TRBJ1-4, with a possible D match to TRBD1 (5 bases). Germline-derived CDR1 and CDR2 are SGHAT and FQNNGV. Trimming stripped 2 bases from V and 4 bases from J, with 11 bases between. The CDR3 runs 15 residues. The CDR3 reads CASSLTGALNEKLFF. The CDR3 nucleotides read TGTGCCAGCAGCTTAACCGGGGCCCTTAATGAAAAACTGTTTTTT. The full variable domain, its missing parts supplied by reference TRBV11-2 and TRBJ1-4, is EAGVAQSPRYKIIEKRQSVAFWCNPISGHATLYWYQQILGQGPKLLIQFQNNGVVDDSQLPKDRFSAERLKGVDSTLKIQPAKLEDSAVYLCASSLTGALNEKLFFGSGTQLSVL.